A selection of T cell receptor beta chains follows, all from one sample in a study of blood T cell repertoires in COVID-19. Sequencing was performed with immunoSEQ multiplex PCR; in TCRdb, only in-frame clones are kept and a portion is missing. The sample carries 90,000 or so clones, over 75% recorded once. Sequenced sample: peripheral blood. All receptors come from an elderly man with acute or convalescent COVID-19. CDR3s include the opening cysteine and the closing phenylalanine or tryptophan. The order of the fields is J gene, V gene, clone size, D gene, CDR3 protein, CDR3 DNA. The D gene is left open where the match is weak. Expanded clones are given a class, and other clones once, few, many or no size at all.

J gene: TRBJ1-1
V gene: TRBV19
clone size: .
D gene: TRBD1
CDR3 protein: CASSRGRGSGGNTEAFF
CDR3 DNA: TGTGCCAGTAGCCGGGGGCGTGGGTCAGGGGGTAACACTGAAGCTTTCTTT

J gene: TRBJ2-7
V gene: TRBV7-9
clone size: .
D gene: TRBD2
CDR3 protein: CASSDSGRLHEQYF
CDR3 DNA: TGTGCCAGCAGCGATAGCGGGAGATTGCACGAGCAGTACTTC

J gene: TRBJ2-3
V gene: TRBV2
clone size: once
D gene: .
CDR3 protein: CASRRLPSTDTQYF
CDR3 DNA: TGTGCCAGCAGGAGACTACCTAGCACAGATACGCAGTATTTT

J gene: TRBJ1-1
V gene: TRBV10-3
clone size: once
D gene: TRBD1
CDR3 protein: CAISGPGTGAKNTEAFF
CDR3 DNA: TGTGCCATCAGTGGGCCCGGAACAGGGGCGAAAAACACTGAAGCTTTCTTT

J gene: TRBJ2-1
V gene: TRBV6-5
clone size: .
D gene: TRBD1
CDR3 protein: CASSYGTGALNEQFF
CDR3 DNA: TGTGCCAGCAGCTATGGGACAGGGGCTCTCAATGAGCAGTTCTTC

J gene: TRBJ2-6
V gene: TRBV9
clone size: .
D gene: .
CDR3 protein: CASSNRESGANVLTF
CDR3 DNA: TGTGCCAGCAGCAACCGGGAATCTGGGGCCAACGTCCTGACTTTC

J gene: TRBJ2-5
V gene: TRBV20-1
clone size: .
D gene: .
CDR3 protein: CSATGEETQYF
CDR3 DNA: TGCAGTGCTACAGGGGAAGAGACCCAGTACTTC

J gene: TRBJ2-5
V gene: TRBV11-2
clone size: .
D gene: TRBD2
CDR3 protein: CASSLGLAVETQYF
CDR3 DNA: TGTGCCAGCAGCTTAGGCCTAGCGGTAGAGACCCAGTACTTC

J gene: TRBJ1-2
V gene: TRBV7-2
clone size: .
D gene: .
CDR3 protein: CASSFGEAGGYTF
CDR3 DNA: TGTGCCAGCAGCTTTGGTGAAGCAGGTGGCTACACCTTC

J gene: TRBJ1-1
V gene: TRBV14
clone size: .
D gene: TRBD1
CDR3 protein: CASSEGGTVNTEAFF
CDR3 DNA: TGTGCCAGCAGCGAGGGCGGGACAGTGAACACTGAAGCTTTCTTT

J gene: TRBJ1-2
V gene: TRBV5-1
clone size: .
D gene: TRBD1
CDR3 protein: CASSRTQGQALNYGYTF
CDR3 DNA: TGCGCCAGCAGCAGAACCCAAGGACAGGCCTTAAACTATGGCTACACCTTC

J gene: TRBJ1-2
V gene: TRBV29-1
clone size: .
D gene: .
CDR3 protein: CSATPTQKPNYGYTF
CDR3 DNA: TGCAGCGCCACACCCACCCAGAAACCTAACTATGGCTACACCTTC

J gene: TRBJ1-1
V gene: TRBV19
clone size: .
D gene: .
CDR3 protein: CASSINRANTEAFF
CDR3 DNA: TGTGCCAGTAGTATTAACAGGGCGAACACTGAAGCTTTCTTT

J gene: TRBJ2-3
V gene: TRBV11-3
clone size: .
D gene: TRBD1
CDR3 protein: CASSLQGAPTDTQYF
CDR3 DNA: TGTGCCAGCAGCTTGCAGGGGGCCCCCACAGATACGCAGTATTTT

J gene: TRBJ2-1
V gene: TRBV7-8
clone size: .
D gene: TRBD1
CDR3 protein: CASSRDRVSYNEQFF
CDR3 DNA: TGTGCCAGCAGCCGAGACAGGGTCTCCTACAATGAGCAGTTCTTC

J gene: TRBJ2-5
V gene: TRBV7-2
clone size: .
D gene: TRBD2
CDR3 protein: CASSHRLAGGQETQYF
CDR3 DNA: TGTGCCAGCAGTCACCGACTAGCGGGGGGGCAAGAGACCCAGTACTTC

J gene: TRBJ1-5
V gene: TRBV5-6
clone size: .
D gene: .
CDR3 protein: CASSLQRAYYQPQHF
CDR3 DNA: TGTGCCAGCAGTTTGCAGAGGGCTTATTATCAGCCCCAGCATTTT

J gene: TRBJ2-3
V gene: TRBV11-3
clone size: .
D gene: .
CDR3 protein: CASSLLRTDTQYF
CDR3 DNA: TGTGCCAGCAGCCTTCTACGCACAGATACGCAGTATTTT

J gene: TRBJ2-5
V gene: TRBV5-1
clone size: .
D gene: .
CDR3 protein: CASSVGVVAGETQYF
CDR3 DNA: TGCGCCAGCAGCGTGGGGGTTGTGGCGGGAGAGACCCAGTACTTC

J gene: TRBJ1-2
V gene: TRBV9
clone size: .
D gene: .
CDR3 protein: CASSDTALDTLGSTF
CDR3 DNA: TGTGCCAGCAGCGACACCGCCCTGGACACACTGGGGTCCACCTTC

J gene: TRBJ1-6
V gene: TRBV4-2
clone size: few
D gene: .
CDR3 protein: CASSQVDSDNSPLHF
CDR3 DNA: TGTGCCAGCAGCCAAGTGGACAGTGATAATTCACCCCTCCACTTT

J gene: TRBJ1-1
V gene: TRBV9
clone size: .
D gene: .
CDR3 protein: CASSVGGAGLNTEAFF
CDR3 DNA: TGTGCCAGCAGCGTAGGCGGGGCAGGGCTGAACACTGAAGCTTTCTTT

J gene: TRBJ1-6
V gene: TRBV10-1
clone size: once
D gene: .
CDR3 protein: CASNFRTNSPLHF
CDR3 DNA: TGCGCCAGCAATTTCCGGACAAATTCACCCCTCCACTTT

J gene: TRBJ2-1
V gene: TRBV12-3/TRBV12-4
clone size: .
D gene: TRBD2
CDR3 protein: CASSRLADEGQFF
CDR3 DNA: TGTGCCAGCAGCCGACTAGCGGATGAGGGGCAGTTCTTC

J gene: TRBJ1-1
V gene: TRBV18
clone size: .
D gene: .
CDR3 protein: CASSPNRDKEAFF
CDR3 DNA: TGTGCCAGCTCACCAAACCGGGACAAAGAGGCTTTCTTT

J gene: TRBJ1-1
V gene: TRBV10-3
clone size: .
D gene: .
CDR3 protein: CAISQDTAITEAFF
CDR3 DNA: TGTGCCATCAGTCAGGACACCGCGATCACTGAAGCTTTCTTT

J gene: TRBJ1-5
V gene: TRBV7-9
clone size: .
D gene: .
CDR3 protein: CASSLAGGAGQPQHF
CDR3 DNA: TGTGCCAGCAGCTTAGCTGGAGGGGCAGGCCAGCCCCAGCATTTT